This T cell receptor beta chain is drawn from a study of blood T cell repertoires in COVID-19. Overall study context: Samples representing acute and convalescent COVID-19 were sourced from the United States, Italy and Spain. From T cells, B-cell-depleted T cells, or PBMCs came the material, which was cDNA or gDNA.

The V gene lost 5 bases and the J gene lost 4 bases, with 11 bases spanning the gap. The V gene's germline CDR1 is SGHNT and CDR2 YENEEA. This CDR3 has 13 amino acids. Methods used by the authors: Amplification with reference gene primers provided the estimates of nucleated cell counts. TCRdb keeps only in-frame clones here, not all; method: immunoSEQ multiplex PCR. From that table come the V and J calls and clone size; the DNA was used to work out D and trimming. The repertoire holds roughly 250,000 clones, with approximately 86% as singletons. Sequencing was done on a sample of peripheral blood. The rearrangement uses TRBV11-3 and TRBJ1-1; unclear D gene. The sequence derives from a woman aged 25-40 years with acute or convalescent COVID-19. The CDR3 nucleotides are TGTGCCAGCAGCAACCGGGTTCTCACTGAAGCTTTCTTT. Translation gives CASSNRVLTEAFF.